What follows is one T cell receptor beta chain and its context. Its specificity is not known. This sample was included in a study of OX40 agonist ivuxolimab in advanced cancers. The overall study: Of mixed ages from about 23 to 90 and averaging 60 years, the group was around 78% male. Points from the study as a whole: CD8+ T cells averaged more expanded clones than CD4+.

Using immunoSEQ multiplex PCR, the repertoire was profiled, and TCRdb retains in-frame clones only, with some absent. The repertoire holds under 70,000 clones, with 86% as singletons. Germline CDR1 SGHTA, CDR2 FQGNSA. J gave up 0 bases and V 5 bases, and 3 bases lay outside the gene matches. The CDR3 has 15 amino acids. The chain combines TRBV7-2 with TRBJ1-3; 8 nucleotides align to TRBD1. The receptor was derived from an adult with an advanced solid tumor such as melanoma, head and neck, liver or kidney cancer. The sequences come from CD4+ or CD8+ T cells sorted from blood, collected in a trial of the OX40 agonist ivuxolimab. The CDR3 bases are TGTGCCAGCAGCAGGGACAGGCTCTCTGGAAACACCATATATTTT. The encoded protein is CASSRDRLSGNTIYF.